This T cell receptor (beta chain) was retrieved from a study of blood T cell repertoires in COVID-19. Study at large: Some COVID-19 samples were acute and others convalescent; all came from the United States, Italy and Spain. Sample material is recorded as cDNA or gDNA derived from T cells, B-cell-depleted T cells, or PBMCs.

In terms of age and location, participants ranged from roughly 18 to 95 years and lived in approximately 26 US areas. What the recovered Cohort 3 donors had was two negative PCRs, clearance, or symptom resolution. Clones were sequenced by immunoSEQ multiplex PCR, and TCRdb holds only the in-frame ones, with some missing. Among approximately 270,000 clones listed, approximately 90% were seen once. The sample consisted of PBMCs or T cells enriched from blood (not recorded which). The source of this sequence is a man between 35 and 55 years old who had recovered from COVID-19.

Written as DNA, the CDR3 is TGTGCCAGCTCACCACCGGGAGGGCCGAACGAGCAGTACTTC. Its protein is CASSPPGGPNEQYF. The chain has TRBV18 and TRBJ2-7, with 7 nucleotides matching TRBD2. With 0 bases clipped from V and 5 bases from J, the junction kept 4 bases outside the gene matches. This CDR3 spans 14 amino acids. CDR1 and CDR2 from the germline V gene are KGHSH and LQKENI.